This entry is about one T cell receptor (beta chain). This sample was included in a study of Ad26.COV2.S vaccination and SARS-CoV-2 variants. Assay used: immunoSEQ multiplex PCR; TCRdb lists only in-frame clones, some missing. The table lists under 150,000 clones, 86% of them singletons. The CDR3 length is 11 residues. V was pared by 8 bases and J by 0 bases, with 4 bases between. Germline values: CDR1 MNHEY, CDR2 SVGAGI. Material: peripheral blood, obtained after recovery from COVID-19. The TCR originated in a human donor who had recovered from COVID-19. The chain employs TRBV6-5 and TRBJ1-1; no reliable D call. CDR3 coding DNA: TGTGCCAGCGTACTGAACACTGAAGCTTTCTTT. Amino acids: CASVLNTEAFF.